One sample yielded the 21 T cell receptor beta chains listed below, sequenced in a study of blood T cells in healthy people across ages. Using a J-beta primer mix together with a sample-barcoded 5' primer, a second PCR was run for 7 to 11 cycles. MiXCR was run by TCRdb on the 5' RACE reads, yielding one entry per CDR3 protein. The sample contains 1.5 million to 2 million distinct CDR3 sequences, roughly 49% of which appear only once. Sequenced material: blood. These receptors all stem from a woman aged 40 to 49 in good health.

This clonotype showed up just a few times. For the CDR3, the DNA is TGTGCCAGCAGTTCCTTCGGCCTAGCGGGGGGGAGCTCCCAAGAGACCCAGTACTTC. Protein: CASSSFGLAGGSSQETQYF. The chain joins TRBV12-3 or TRBV12-4 to TRBJ2-5; 12 nucleotides align to TRBD2. CDR3 length: 19 amino acids. With V trimmed by 4 bases and J by 1 base, 13 bases remained unmatched.

Worth noting for this clonotype: A much bigger clone sits one base away, suggesting this may be a read error. In this CDR3 the conserved last residue, phenylalanine or tryptophan, is missing, so a read error is likely. The chain employs TRBV15 and TRBJ2-7; D ambiguous. The CDR3 is 15 amino acids. V shed 1 base and J shed 3 bases, with 13 bases lying between them. Germline CDR1 and CDR2: LNHNV and YYDKDF (reference sequence). The CDR3 region has the DNA TGTGCCACCAGCAGAGGAGCCGAGGATCTCTACGAGCAGTACATC. Amino acids: CATSRGAEDLYEQYI.

V gene TRBV7-9 combines with J gene TRBJ2-5; a weak D match, TRBD2 (6 bases). The germline V gene has CDR1 SEHNR and CDR2 FQNEAQ (reference sequence). The ends were cut back, 1 base at V and 7 bases at J, with 22 bases in the middle. The CDR3 length is 17 residues. The CDR3 spells CASSLVFGQTRRGTQYF. In DNA form, the CDR3 reads TGTGCCAGCAGCTTAGTTTTTGGCCAAACCCGGAGGGGGACCCAGTACTTC.

This CDR3 reads CASSQDPGVWGRKDTQYF. CDR3 in DNA: TGCGCCAGCAGCCAAGACCCCGGGGTTTGGGGGCGGAAAGATACGCAGTATTTT. The V gene is TRBV4-3, the J gene TRBJ2-3; D is perhaps TRBD1 (6 bases). This CDR3 comprises 18 residues. Germline V gene data show CDR1 as LGHNA and CDR2 as YSLEER. V lost 0 bases and J 5 bases, leaving 21 bases between the germline ends.

A few counts support this clonotype. V gene TRBV5-1 combines with J gene TRBJ2-7; TRBD2 might be the D (6 bases). Germline-derived CDR1 and CDR2 are SGHRS and YFSETQ. The CDR3 consists of 15 residues. Between the trimmed V and J ends, which lost 4 bases and 0 bases, there was a span of 14 bases. As DNA, the CDR3 is TGCGCCAGCAGCCTACCGGGACTGTACTCCTACGAGCAGTACTTC. Translation gives CASSLPGLYSYEQYF.

This chain connects TRBV28 to TRBJ2-5; D gene uncertain. Germline assignment: CDR1 MDHEN and CDR2 SYDVKM. This CDR3 comprises 12 residues. Between the trimmed V and J ends, which lost 3 bases and 11 bases, there was a span of 13 bases. The CDR3 reads CASSFSRPGQYF. CDR3 coding DNA: TGTGCCAGCAGTTTTTCTCGCCCCGGGCAGTACTTC.

Only a few counts were recorded for this clonotype. The chain links TRBV5-6 to TRBJ2-5, with 11 bases aligning to TRBD2. There are 18 residues in the CDR3. After removal of 1 base from V and 1 base from J, the junction contained 9 bases not matched to a gene. The germline V gene has CDR1 SGHDT and CDR2 YYEEEE. The CDR3 here is CASSLRLAGGLGQETQYF. The CDR3 DNA follows: TGTGCCAGCAGCTTGCGCCTAGCGGGGGGCCTCGGCCAAGAGACCCAGTACTTC.

This clonotype showed up just a few times. The genes are TRBV19 and TRBJ2-6; no clear D gene. This CDR3 spans 15 amino acids. Deletions cut 7 bases from V and 2 bases from J, with 12 bases between. Germline V gene data show CDR1 as LNHDA and CDR2 as SQIVND (reference sequence). CDR3 in DNA: TGTGCCAGTAACCCTGGCAGCGCTGGGGCCAACGTCCTGACTTTC. Residues: CASNPGSAGANVLTF.

The V gene is TRBV5-5, the J gene TRBJ1-5; tentative D call: TRBD1 (6 bases). Germline CDR1 and CDR2: SGHKS and YYEKEE (reference sequence). The V gene lost 4 bases and the J gene lost 3 bases, with 11 bases spanning the gap. The CDR3 consists of 14 residues. The CDR3 coding sequence is TGTGCCAGCAGCGTGGGGGCCTCCAATCAGCCCCAGCATTTT. It translates to CASSVGASNQPQHF.

The chain combines TRBV4-1 with TRBJ2-5; TRBD2 is a possible D gene (6 bases). The germline V gene encodes CDR1 MGHRA and CDR2 YSYEKL. Trimming stripped 4 bases from V and 5 bases from J, with 23 bases between. The CDR3 is 17 amino acids. This chain's CDR3 is CASSLDTGLQNLETQYF. For the CDR3, the DNA is TGCGCCAGCAGCCTGGACACGGGACTCCAGAATTTGGAGACCCAGTACTTC.

The rearrangement uses TRBV20-1 and TRBJ2-3, with TRBD1 as a possible D gene (5 bases). The germline gives CDR1 DFQATT, CDR2 SNEGSKA (reference sequence). The CDR3 is made up of 14 amino acids. V was shortened by 0 bases and J by 0 bases, with 7 bases between the two germline ends. CDR3 region: CSARDQGSTDTQYF. The CDR3, as DNA: TGCAGTGCTAGAGATCAGGGTAGCACAGATACGCAGTATTTT.

This clonotype appeared a single time. The chain links TRBV7-2 to TRBJ1-2; tentatively, D is TRBD1 (5 bases). CDR3 length equals 15 residues. Trimming cost V 5 bases and J 4 bases, with 17 bases left between them. Germline CDR1 SGHTA, CDR2 FQGNSA. This CDR3 reads CASSQPPPGSYGYTF. The CDR3, as DNA: TGTGCCAGCAGCCAACCCCCGCCAGGGTCCTATGGCTACACCTTC.

The table lists this clonotype with a few counts. The chain couples TRBV10-2 to TRBJ1-6; a possible D gene is TRBD1 (6 bases). CDR1 is WSHSY and CDR2 is SAAADI in the germline V gene. The CDR3 has 16 residues. With 6 bases removed from V and 3 bases from J, the gap between germline ends came to 15 bases. The DNA for the CDR3 is TGCGCCAGCAGCGATTCAGGGGCGTACTATAATTCACCCCTCCACTTT. The encoded protein is CASSDSGAYYNSPLHF.

This rearrangement joins TRBV29-1 to TRBJ2-1, with 8 bases identical to TRBD1. CDR1 and CDR2 (germline): SQVTM, ANQGSEA. The junction had 6 bases not matched to a gene; V was cut back by 5 bases and J by 0 bases. The CDR3 is 15 residues long. The CDR3 DNA is TGCAGCGTTCCGGAAACAGGGGGCTCCTACAATGAGCAGTTCTTC. It is translated as CSVPETGGSYNEQFF.

The rearrangement uses TRBV6-2 or TRBV6-3 and TRBJ2-5; TRBD1 might be the D (6 bases). The end of the DNA fits TRBJ2-7 better, so the J call may be wrong. Germline CDR1 is MNHEY and CDR2 is SVGEGT. The CDR3 contains 15 residues. The CDR3 loop is CASTGAGAGDYEQYF. The CDR3 DNA reads as TGTGCCAGCACCGGAGCCGGGGCAGGGGATTACGAGCAGTACTTC.

The rearrangement links TRBV27 to TRBJ1-2, with D perhaps TRBD1 (5 bases). The CDR3 has 12 residues. Germline V CDR1 and CDR2: MNHEY, SMNVEV (reference sequence). V was clipped by 6 bases and J by 6 bases, with 11 bases between them. The CDR3 reads CASRPRGNGYTF. The DNA of the CDR3 is TGTGCCAGCAGGCCCCGGGGGAATGGCTACACCTTC.

There are a few counts of this clonotype. The chain links TRBV13 to TRBJ2-7; 8 positions agree with TRBD1. CDR1 and CDR2 (germline): PRHDT, FYEKMQ (reference sequence). The CDR3 length is 20 residues. V shed 6 bases, J shed 2 bases, and the junction held 24 bases outside the gene matches. CDR3 protein: CASSSGQGSNPAENTYEQYF. The DNA of the CDR3 is TGTGCCAGCAGTTCAGGACAGGGTTCAAACCCGGCCGAGAATACCTACGAGCAGTACTTC.

This clonotype appeared a few times. V and J are TRBV5-1 and TRBJ1-5; 8 positions match TRBD1. The J segment lost 6 bases and the V segment lost 0 bases, leaving 5 bases of the junction unmatched. In germline, CDR1 is SGHRS, CDR2 YFSETQ. The CDR3 is 15 amino acids. In DNA, the CDR3 is TGCGCCAGCAGCTTGGACAGGGGGGAAGGTCAGCCCCAGCATTTT. Encoded protein: CASSLDRGEGQPQHF.

This chain uses TRBV20-1 with TRBJ2-5; 8 bases map to TRBD2. J lost 2 bases, V lost 2 bases, and 13 bases had no gene match. The germline V gene encodes CDR1 DFQATT and CDR2 SNEGSKA (reference sequence). The CDR3 contains 17 residues. CDR3 sequence (DNA): TGCAGTGCTAGAAAGCCTCGCGGGGGGATACTACAAGAGACCCAGTACTTC. This codes for CSARKPRGGILQETQYF.

This clonotype was seen just once. The chain employs TRBV3-1 and TRBJ2-5; D is unclear. CDR3 length: 16 residues. Germline CDR1 reads LGHDT; CDR2 reads YNNKEL (reference sequence). Between the trimmed V and J ends, which lost 1 base and 2 bases, there was a span of 14 bases. CDR3 nucleotide sequence: TGTGCCAGCAGCCAAGGGGTGACCGGGTTACAAGAGACCCAGTACTTC. As protein: CASSQGVTGLQETQYF.

The V gene is TRBV7-9, the J gene TRBJ1-5, with 7 bases lining up with TRBD1. This CDR3 comprises 16 residues. In germline, CDR1 is SEHNR, CDR2 FQNEAQ (reference sequence). V gave up 1 base and J gave up 3 bases; unmatched junction bases: 6. The CDR3 here is CASSLGGQVNNQPQHF. The CDR3 DNA reads as TGTGCCAGCAGCTTAGGCGGACAGGTAAACAATCAGCCCCAGCATTTT.